The 9 T cell receptor beta chains given below trace back to one sample, sequenced in a study of chronic HIV infection and antiretroviral therapy. From the 5' RACE reads, TCRdb called clonotypes with MiXCR, one entry per CDR3 protein. The sample has fewer than 40,000 distinct CDR3 sequences, around 8.7% seen once. The sample taken for sequencing was peripheral blood. These receptors all stem from an adult who had HIV and had not received antiretroviral therapy, or was an uninfected healthy control (not recorded which).

This clonotype was recorded a few times. The rearrangement links TRBV9 to TRBJ1-5; no clear D gene. Looked up from germline, CDR1 is SGDLS and CDR2 is YYNGEE. V lost 0 bases and J lost 1, with 5 bases in between. The CDR3 has 14 residues. For the CDR3, the DNA is TGTGCCAGCAGCGTAGGGCAGAGCAATCAGCCCCAGCATTTT. Translated, it gives CASSVGQSNQPQHF.

This clonotype was seen only a few times. V is TRBV27 and J is TRBJ2-5; the match to TRBD2 covers 8 bases. Germline loops: CDR1 MNHEY, CDR2 SMNVEV (reference sequence). The J segment lost 4 bases and the V segment lost 1 base, leaving 5 bases of the junction unmatched. CDR3 size: 15 residues. The CDR3, as DNA: TGTGCCAGCAGTTTATGGGCGGGAGGAGGAGAGACCCAGTACTTC. Its protein is CASSLWAGGGETQYF.

The gene calls are TRBV25-1 and TRBJ1-4; 8 bases match TRBD1. The length of the CDR3 is 16 residues. CDR1 and CDR2 from the germline V gene are MGHDK and SYGVNS. V gave up 5 bases and J gave up 5 bases; unmatched junction bases: 10. CDR3 coding DNA: TGTGCCAGCAGTAACTCCCGGACAGGGCGAAATGAAAAACTGTTTTTT. This translates into CASSNSRTGRNEKLFF.

This clonotype was counted many times. This chain joins TRBV24-1 and TRBJ2-3; the D gene could be TRBD1 or TRBD2 (6 bases each). The CDR3 is made up of 15 amino acids. Germline assignment: CDR1 KGHDR and CDR2 SFDVKD. V was shortened by 3 bases and J by 4 bases, with 13 bases between the two germline ends. For the CDR3, the DNA is TGTGCCACCAGTGATAGGGGGGAGGCCCCAGATACGCAGTATTTT. It specifies CATSDRGEAPDTQYF.

This clonotype turned up a few times. The genes are TRBV28 and TRBJ2-6; D possibly corresponds to TRBD2 (6 bases). The CDR3 has 15 residues. CDR1 MDHEN and CDR2 SYDVKM come from the germline V gene. V was pared by 2 bases and J by 3 bases, with 8 bases between. The CDR3 spells CASSLGGGGANVLTF. As DNA, the CDR3 is TGTGCCAGCAGTTTAGGGGGAGGTGGGGCCAACGTCCTGACTTTC.

The genes are TRBV2 and TRBJ2-7; D is unclear. The CDR3 has 15 amino acids. Looked up from germline, CDR1 is SNHLY and CDR2 is FYNNEI. V was trimmed by 1 base and J by 5 bases, leaving 15 bases between them. DNA for the CDR3: TGTGCCAGCAGTGAAGTGGAGTGGGCGGTAGACGAGCAGTACTTC. Residues: CASSEVEWAVDEQYF.

The chain has TRBV20-1 and TRBJ1-2; D is perhaps TRBD1 (5 bases). CDR1 DFQATT and CDR2 SNEGSKA come from the germline V gene (reference sequence). CDR3 length: 12 amino acids. V lost 6 bases and J 4 bases, leaving 12 bases between the germline ends. CDR3 residues: CSAPGSGYGYTF. The CDR3 bases are TGCAGTGCACCAGGGTCGGGCTATGGCTACACCTTC.

This clonotype has just a few counts. The genes are TRBV28 and TRBJ2-3; 10 positions agree with TRBD2. This CDR3 contains 15 residues. V shed 6 bases and J 2 bases; nucleotides not matched to a gene: 5. Germline CDR1 MDHEN, CDR2 SYDVKM. The CDR3 DNA reads TGTGCCAGCAGCCTCGGACTAGCGGTCACAGATACGCAGTATTTT. Its translation is CASSLGLAVTDTQYF.

The chain joins TRBV5-1 to TRBJ2-5; a possible D gene is TRBD2 (6 bases). Germline CDR1 reads SGHRS; CDR2 reads YFSETQ. The CDR3 extends over 14 amino acids. The V end was cut by 4 bases, the J end by 5 bases, with 15 bases between. CDR3 sequence reads: CASSRLEGPETQYF. CDR3 DNA: TGCGCCAGCAGCCGACTAGAGGGGCCGGAGACCCAGTACTTC.